This T cell receptor beta chain was sequenced in a study of shared clonotypes between healthy human individuals. Study-level findings and limits: The sole specimen, blood, was sampled, and tissue repertoires likely differ.

This clone appeared a few times. Antigen unknown. The protocol was immunoSEQ multiplex PCR, while the TCRdb copy is restricted to in-frame clones and leaves out a portion. The table includes 600,000 to 800,000 clones, just under 75% detected once. Sequenced: memory CD4+ T cells sorted from blood. The subset: CD45RA-negative fraction. This receptor was obtained from a woman aged 25-40 years in good health.

The CDR3 spells CASSFQQGANEKLFF. The CDR3 DNA is TGTGCCAGCAGTTTCCAGCAGGGCGCTAATGAAAAACTGTTTTTT. The V gene is TRBV28, the J gene TRBJ1-4; perhaps TRBD1 as D (5 bases). Germline V gene lookup returns CDR1 MDHEN and CDR2 SYDVKM. Trimming shortened V by 3 bases and J by 3 bases, and 11 bases separated the two germline ends. The CDR3 is 15 amino acids.